A selection of T cell receptor beta chains follows, all from one sample in a study of T cell repertoires in cytomegalovirus infection. TCRdb re-derived calls from the reads in MiXCR, one entry per CDR3 protein. Of around 260,000 distinct CDR3 sequences listed, approximately 9.1% are singletons. The sequencing sample was made of PBMCs. These receptor sequences come from a human donor in good health (CMV status not recorded). Some clones in this sample may be carry-over from other donors' samples. Both conserved end residues are part of each CDR3. Fields, in order: V gene, D gene, clone size, J gene, CDR3 protein, CDR3 DNA. D genes are given only for firm matches. Clone size is not always given. Where it is, it says once, few, many or a class for expanded clones.

v_gene: TRBV6-2/TRBV6-3
d_gene: .
abundance: .
j_gene: TRBJ2-2
CDR3aa: CASTHGAGRIGELFF
CDR3nt: TGTGCCAGCACCCACGGGGCAGGGAGAATCGGGGAGCTGTTTTTT

v_gene: TRBV3-1
d_gene: .
abundance: .
j_gene: TRBJ1-1
CDR3aa: CATRRGWNTEAFF
CDR3nt: TGTGCCACCCGACGGGGGTGGAACACTGAAGCTTTCTTT

v_gene: TRBV7-2
d_gene: TRBD1
abundance: many
j_gene: TRBJ1-1
CDR3aa: CASSLGGTGANGNTEAFF
CDR3nt: TGTGCCAGCAGCTTAGGAGGGACAGGGGCCAACGGGAACACTGAAGCTTTCTTT

v_gene: TRBV20-1
d_gene: TRBD1
abundance: .
j_gene: TRBJ1-1
CDR3aa: CSASPQGAMNTEAFF
CDR3nt: TGCAGTGCTAGCCCTCAGGGGGCGATGAACACTGAAGCTTTCTTT

v_gene: TRBV11-2
d_gene: .
abundance: many
j_gene: TRBJ2-5
CDR3aa: CASSSGLVMETQYF
CDR3nt: TGTGCCAGCAGCTCCGGTCTAGTGATGGAGACCCAGTACTTC

v_gene: TRBV7-9
d_gene: TRBD1
abundance: many
j_gene: TRBJ1-1
CDR3aa: CASSSSQGSNTEAFF
CDR3nt: TGTGCCAGCAGCTCCTCACAGGGGTCGAACACTGAAGCTTTCTTT

v_gene: TRBV19
d_gene: TRBD1
abundance: .
j_gene: TRBJ1-2
CDR3aa: CASSITGAANYGYTF
CDR3nt: TGTGCCAGTAGTATCACAGGGGCGGCTAACTATGGCTACACCTTC

v_gene: TRBV12-3/TRBV12-4
d_gene: .
abundance: many
j_gene: TRBJ2-5
CDR3aa: CASSFWETQYF
CDR3nt: TGTGCCAGCAGTTTTTGGGAGACCCAGTACTTC

v_gene: TRBV6-1
d_gene: .
abundance: many
j_gene: TRBJ2-3
CDR3aa: CASSEVKAIGDTQYF
CDR3nt: TGTGCCAGCAGTGAAGTGAAGGCAATTGGAGATACGCAGTATTTT

v_gene: TRBV29-1
d_gene: TRBD1
abundance: few
j_gene: TRBJ1-2
CDR3aa: CSVDEQGRVLSGYTF
CDR3nt: TGCAGCGTTGATGAACAGGGGCGGGTTTTGAGTGGCTACACCTTC

v_gene: TRBV12-3/TRBV12-4
d_gene: .
abundance: many
j_gene: TRBJ1-2
CDR3aa: CASSITGSYGYTF
CDR3nt: TGTGCCAGCAGTATTACAGGATCCTATGGCTACACCTTC

v_gene: TRBV7-2
d_gene: .
abundance: many
j_gene: TRBJ1-1
CDR3aa: CASRLSAGRAEAFF
CDR3nt: TGTGCCAGCAGACTCTCGGCAGGAAGGGCTGAAGCTTTCTTT

v_gene: TRBV6-5
d_gene: .
abundance: .
j_gene: TRBJ2-2
CDR3aa: CASSLGNSRTGELFF
CDR3nt: TGTGCCAGCAGCTTGGGAAATTCGAGAACCGGGGAGCTGTTTTTT